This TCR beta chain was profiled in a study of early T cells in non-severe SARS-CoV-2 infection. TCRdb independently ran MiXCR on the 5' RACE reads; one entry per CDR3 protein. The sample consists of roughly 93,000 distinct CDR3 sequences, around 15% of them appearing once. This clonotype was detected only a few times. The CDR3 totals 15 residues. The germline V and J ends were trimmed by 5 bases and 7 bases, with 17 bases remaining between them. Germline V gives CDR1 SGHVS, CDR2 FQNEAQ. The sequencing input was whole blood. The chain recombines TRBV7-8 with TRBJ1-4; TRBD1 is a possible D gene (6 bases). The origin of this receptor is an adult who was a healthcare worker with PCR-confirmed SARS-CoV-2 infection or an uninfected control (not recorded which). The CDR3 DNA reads TGTGCCAGCAGCATCACAGGGTACTCGGGTGAAAAACTGTTTTTT. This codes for CASSITGYSGEKLFF.